One and the same sample provided the 2 T cell receptor beta chains below, sequenced in a study of CXCR3-negative and CXCR3-positive naive CD8 T cells. The method, 5' RACE with UMI labels, was used to prepare the TRB cDNA libraries. TCRdb reprocessed the 5' RACE reads, with one entry per CDR3 protein and no DNA. The listing contains 45,000 to 75,000 distinct CDR3 sequences. Sequenced: naive CXCR3- CD8+ T cells from blood. Subset denoted: CD45RO-CCR7+CD27+CD95- naive CD8+ T cells lacking CXCR3 (TNR3-). Source of these receptors: a human donor in good health. Some clones in this sample may be carry-over from other donors' samples.

The chain couples TRBV28 to TRBJ1-6; the TRBD1 assignment by TCRdb is unverifiable without DNA. Germline V lookup: CDR1 MDHEN, CDR2 SYDVKM. This CDR3 comprises 13 residues. Here the CDR3 reads CASGQVGLAPLHF.

The chain is built from TRBV7-9 and TRBJ2-1; the TCRdb D gene call, TRBD2, has no DNA to confirm it. The CDR3 consists of 15 residues. Per germline, CDR1 SEHNR and CDR2 FQNEAQ (reference sequence). CDR3 sequence reads: CASSQLVIIDNEQFF. Combining the CDR3 with reference TRBV7-9 and TRBJ2-1 gives the whole variable domain DTGVSQNPRHKITKRGQNVTFRCDPISEHNRLYWYRQTLGQGPEFLTYFQNEAQLEKSRLLSDRFSAERPKGSFSTLEIQRTEQGDSAMYLCASSQLVIIDNEQFFGPGTRLTVL.